This T cell receptor beta chain was documented in a study of cytomegalovirus exposure and HLA in healthy donors. General study points: Whilst most TCR sequences proved rare, a subset of public TCRs occurred across many donors.

The CDR3 runs 16 residues. Per germline, CDR1 SGHDT and CDR2 YYEEEE. Trimming cost V 0 bases and J 4 bases; bases outside gene matches: 6. PCR used 60 Vbeta primers and 13 Jbeta primers. Measured with immunoSEQ multiplex PCR; TCRdb has only the in-frame clones, and not every one. Of 60,000 to 75,000 clones in the sample, about two thirds were seen once. Concerning this clone: Its antigen is currently unknown.

The chain couples TRBV5-6 to TRBJ1-5; 8 nucleotides match TRBD1. Sequenced: PBMCs. This sequence originates from a woman aged 40 to 55 in good health and CMV-seropositive. The CDR3 reads CASSLGIQGGNQPQHF. The CDR3 DNA follows: TGTGCCAGCAGCTTGGGGATACAGGGGGGGAATCAGCCCCAGCATTTT.